Below are 30 T cell receptor beta chains sequenced from a single sample in a study of shared clonotypes between healthy human individuals. The table came from immunoSEQ multiplex PCR; TCRdb's copy has only in-frame clones and leaves some out. Of around 2.3 million clones detected, 95% appear once; the ten largest clones hold less than 0.15%. Sequences were obtained from naive CD4+ T cells sorted from blood. Subset here: CD45RA+ positively selected. These receptors were obtained from a man aged 18 to 29 in good health.

The rearrangement links TRBV27 to TRBJ1-5; D is possibly TRBD1 (6 bases). This CDR3 has 15 amino acids. Trimming shortened V by 5 bases and J by 5 bases, and 16 bases separated the two germline ends. Germline CDR1 reads MNHEY; CDR2 reads SMNVEV (reference sequence). The CDR3 coding sequence is TGTGCCAGCAGTCACCCTCTGACAGGTTATCAGCCCCAGCATTTT. Translated: CASSHPLTGYQPQHF.

The chain combines TRBV5-1 with TRBJ1-1; possible D gene TRBD1, 5 bases. Germline loops: CDR1 SGHRS, CDR2 YFSETQ. The CDR3 totals 14 residues. V lost 4 bases and J lost 2, with 12 bases in between. The CDR3 is CASSTTGSNTEAFF. Written as DNA, the CDR3 is TGCGCCAGCAGCACCACAGGTTCCAACACTGAAGCTTTCTTT.

The chain joins TRBV28 to TRBJ1-5, with 7 bases lining up with TRBD1. The V segment lost 3 bases and the J segment 3 bases; nucleotides outside the gene matches: 5. The CDR3 spans 15 residues. Germline V gives CDR1 MDHEN, CDR2 SYDVKM. The CDR3 coding sequence is TGTGCCAGCAGTTTCGTACAGGGGACCAATCAGCCCCAGCATTTT. Its protein is CASSFVQGTNQPQHF.

V is TRBV6-1 and J is TRBJ2-1; 8 bases agree with TRBD2. The junction had 8 bases not matched to a gene; V was cut back by 0 bases and J by 4 bases. The CDR3 contains 17 residues. Looked up from germline, CDR1 is MNHNS and CDR2 is SASEGT. CDR3 sequence (DNA): TGTGCCAGCAGTGAAGCGCAGCGCCTAGCGGGTTACAATGAGCAGTTCTTC. Protein product: CASSEAQRLAGYNEQFF.

The chain is built from TRBV14 and TRBJ2-5; D not certain. Germline CDR1 is SGHDN and CDR2 is FVKESK. Between the trimmed V and J ends, which lost 4 bases and 5 bases, there was a span of 14 bases. The CDR3 runs to 14 residues. The CDR3 sequence is CASSLRPKGETQYF. Written as DNA, the CDR3 is TGTGCCAGCAGCCTCCGCCCAAAGGGTGAGACCCAGTACTTC.

This clone was counted once. This chain joins TRBV10-1 and TRBJ2-3, with TRBD2 as a possible D gene (6 bases). The CDR3 has 16 amino acids. V was clipped by 2 bases and J by 5 bases, with 17 bases between them. Per germline, CDR1 WNHNN and CDR2 SYGVQD (reference sequence). The CDR3 reads CASSENPGTAGDTQYF. The CDR3, as DNA: TGCGCCAGCAGTGAGAACCCCGGGACTGCGGGAGATACGCAGTATTTT.

This sequence joins TRBV5-1 and TRBJ2-1, with TRBD1 matching over 9 bases. After removal of 3 bases from V and 8 bases from J, the junction contained 9 bases not matched to a gene. The CDR3 totals 15 residues. Germline loops: CDR1 SGHRS, CDR2 YFSETQ. As DNA, the CDR3 is TGCGCCAGCAGCTCGGGACAGGGTACGGGAGATGAGCAGTTCTTC. Amino acids: CASSSGQGTGDEQFF. Full variable domain (rest looked up from reference TRBV5-1 and TRBJ2-1): KAGVTQTPRYLIKTRGQQVTLSCSPISGHRSVSWYQQTPGQGLQFLFEYFSETQRNKGNFPGRFSGRQFSNSRSEMNVSTLELGDSALYLCASSSGQGTGDEQFFGPGTRLTVL.

About this clone itself: One end of the junction is discordant with germline, which a read error may explain. The rearrangement joins TRBV28 to TRBJ1-6; perhaps TRBD1 as D (6 bases). Germline V CDR1 and CDR2: MDHEN, SYDVKM. CDR3 length equals 15 residues. CDR3 bases: TGTGCCGGCAGTGTGGGGGCCCCAAGGAATTCACCCCTCCACTTT. Translated: CAGSVGAPRNSPLHF.

The J gene is TRBJ2-1, the V gene TRBV4-3; 8 nucleotides align to TRBD2. This CDR3 has 16 amino acids. In germline, CDR1 is LGHNA, CDR2 YSLEER. V gave up 0 bases and J gave up 8 bases; unmatched junction bases: 9. Here the CDR3 DNA reads TGCGCCAGCAGCCAAGATAGCAGCGGGAGCTTCGATGAGCAGTTCTTC. It yields the protein CASSQDSSGSFDEQFF.

The chain uses TRBV6-5 and TRBJ2-2, with 7 bases fitting TRBD1. The CDR3 sequence is 15 residues long. Germline CDR1 and CDR2: MNHEY and SVGAGI. J gave up 1 base and V 8 bases, and 7 bases lay outside the gene matches. The CDR3 here is CASGRTGQNTGELFF. Written as DNA, the CDR3 is TGTGCCAGCGGGCGGACAGGCCAGAACACCGGGGAGCTGTTTTTT.

The table lists this clone with a few counts. This chain joins TRBV19 and TRBJ2-1; possible D gene TRBD2, 7 bases. This CDR3 has 14 amino acids. The V end lost 6 bases, the J end lost 8 bases, and 17 bases lay between the germline ends. CDR1 is LNHDA and CDR2 is SQIVND in the germline V gene (reference sequence). The CDR3, as DNA: TGTGCCAGTAGGCCCATGGGGGGGCGGCATGAGCAGTTCTTC. Its translation is CASRPMGGRHEQFF.

The chain carries TRBV5-1 and TRBJ1-2; tentative D call: TRBD1 (6 bases). V gave up 4 bases and J gave up 6 bases, with 19 bases separating them. The germline CDR1 and CDR2 sequences are SGHRS and YFSETQ. The CDR3 runs to 15 residues. The CDR3: CASSHAGARGDGYTF. CDR3 coding DNA: TGCGCCAGCAGCCATGCCGGGGCTAGGGGGGATGGCTACACCTTC.

The chain combines TRBV10-1 with TRBJ1-1; possible D gene TRBD1, 6 bases. This CDR3 contains 14 residues. V was cut by 3 bases and J by 3 bases, with 11 bases left in between. Germline CDR1 and CDR2: WNHNN and SYGVQD (reference sequence). In DNA, the CDR3 is TGCGCCAGCAGTGACGGGGCAGGGGACACTGAAGCTTTCTTT. Amino acid sequence: CASSDGAGDTEAFF.

The chain carries TRBV18 and TRBJ2-7; D is uncertain. The length of the CDR3 is 15 residues. CDR1 is KGHSH and CDR2 is LQKENI in the germline V gene. The V gene lost 1 base and the J gene lost 2 bases, with 12 bases spanning the gap. This CDR3 is CASSPQRTSAYEQYF. CDR3 bases: TGTGCCAGCTCACCACAAAGAACGTCCGCCTACGAGCAGTACTTC.

The V and J genes are TRBV11-2 and TRBJ1-3; maybe TRBD1 (5 bases). From germline, CDR1 is SGHAT and CDR2 FQNNGV. The CDR3 spans 14 residues. Trimming shortened V by 5 bases and J by 2 bases, and 10 bases separated the two germline ends. The CDR3 is CASSPQVTGNTIYF. The DNA of the CDR3 is TGTGCCAGCAGCCCACAGGTGACTGGAAACACCATATATTTT.

This chain uses TRBV7-9 with TRBJ1-1; D remains unclear. The ends were cut back, 2 bases at V and 7 bases at J, with 8 bases in the middle. The CDR3 length is 12 residues. The germline CDR1 and CDR2 sequences are SEHNR and FQNEAQ (reference sequence). The CDR3 nucleotides are TGTGCCAGCAGCTTAACCTCCCTTGAAGCTTTCTTT. The encoded protein is CASSLTSLEAFF.

This chain joins TRBV10-3 and TRBJ2-1; TRBD1 agrees at 7 bases. The CDR3 extends over 16 amino acids. J was trimmed by 3 bases and V by 6 bases; bases with no gene match: 11. Per the germline V gene, CDR1 is ENHRY and CDR2 is SYGVKD. CDR3 loop: CAISSRDSQSYNEQFF. CDR3 DNA sequence: TGTGCCATCAGCAGCCGGGACAGCCAAAGCTACAATGAGCAGTTCTTC.

Concerning this clone: Other nucleotide sequences from this sample produce the same CDR3. The chain couples TRBV5-1 to TRBJ2-1; D is unresolved. With 0 bases removed from V and 0 bases from J, the gap between germline ends came to 7 bases. Germline V gene data show CDR1 as SGHRS and CDR2 as YFSETQ. This CDR3 spans 15 amino acids. The CDR3 spells CASSLVSYSYNEQFF. CDR3 in DNA: TGCGCCAGCAGCTTGGTCTCATACTCCTACAATGAGCAGTTCTTC.

The chain carries TRBV9 and TRBJ1-2; 9 nucleotides agree with TRBD1. After removal of 0 bases from V and 5 bases from J, the junction contained 11 bases not matched to a gene. This CDR3 has 17 amino acids. Germline V gives CDR1 SGDLS, CDR2 YYNGEE. This CDR3 is CASSVGRGGQGSYGYTF. CDR3 DNA sequence: TGTGCCAGCAGCGTAGGTAGGGGGGGACAGGGATCGTATGGCTACACCTTC. Full variable domain (missing parts from reference TRBV9 and TRBJ1-2): DSGVTQTPKHLITATGQRVTLRCSPRSGDLSVYWYQQSLDQGLQFLIQYYNGEERAKGNILERFSAQQFPDLHSELNLSSLELGDSALYFCASSVGRGGQGSYGYTFGSGTRLTVV.

Details on this clone: The sample has other DNA sequences that encode this CDR3 too. This chain connects TRBV5-1 to TRBJ2-7; maybe TRBD2 (5 bases). Trimming shortened V by 4 bases and J by 0 bases, and 11 bases separated the two germline ends. In germline, CDR1 is SGHRS, CDR2 YFSETQ. This CDR3 spans 14 amino acids. CDR3 DNA: TGCGCCAGCAGCCCGCTGGGGAGCTCCTACGAGCAGTACTTC. It encodes CASSPLGSSYEQYF.

The chain uses TRBV14 and TRBJ2-2; D may be TRBD1 or TRBD2 (6 bases each). V lost 3 bases, J lost 4 bases, and 18 bases lay in between. Germline V gives CDR1 SGHDN, CDR2 FVKESK. The CDR3 contains 17 residues. The CDR3: CASSQGYGGDITGELFF. In DNA form, the CDR3 reads TGTGCCAGCAGCCAGGGGTACGGCGGGGACATCACCGGGGAGCTGTTTTTT.

The gene calls are TRBV18 and TRBJ1-4; no clear D gene. Deletions cut 3 bases from V and 3 bases from J, with 8 bases between. This CDR3 has 14 amino acids. Germline V gives CDR1 KGHSH, CDR2 LQKENI. CDR3: CASSPTGSNEKLFF. The CDR3 DNA reads as TGTGCCAGCTCACCGACGGGATCTAATGAAAAACTGTTTTTT.

The J gene is TRBJ1-1, the V gene TRBV6-9; D gene ambiguous. V was trimmed by 7 bases and J by 5 bases, leaving 2 bases between them. The CDR3 sequence is 9 residues long. The V gene's germline CDR1 is MNHGY and CDR2 SVAAGI. The CDR3 coding sequence is TGTGCCAGCATGACTGAAGCTTTCTTT. Its protein is CASMTEAFF.

V gene TRBV6-1 combines with J gene TRBJ1-1; 9 nucleotides line up with TRBD1. J gave up 5 bases and V 4 bases, and 5 bases lay outside the gene matches. The length of the CDR3 is 14 residues. The V gene's germline CDR1 is MNHNS and CDR2 SASEGT. Written as DNA, the CDR3 is TGTGCCAGCAGTGCCTGGGACAGGGAGACTGAAGCTTTCTTT. Amino acids: CASSAWDRETEAFF.

For this clone: The identical CDR3 is also encoded by other nucleotide sequences in the sample. The rearrangement joins TRBV4-3 to TRBJ2-7, with 9 positions matching TRBD2. The CDR3 is made up of 15 amino acids. V shed 0 bases, J shed 3 bases, and the junction held 3 bases outside the gene matches. Germline V gene data show CDR1 as LGHNA and CDR2 as YSLEER. DNA for the CDR3: TGCGCCAGCAGCCAAGAAGGTAGCGGGAGCTACGAGCAGTACTTC. Translated, it gives CASSQEGSGSYEQYF.

The rearrangement uses TRBV5-6 and TRBJ1-5; tentative D call: TRBD1 (6 bases). CDR1 and CDR2 (germline): SGHDT, YYEEEE. This CDR3 spans 17 amino acids. V lost 3 bases, J lost 1 base, and 17 bases lay in between. Written as DNA, the CDR3 is TGTGCCAGCAGCTCCTACAGGGAGCGAGGAAGCAATCAGCCCCAGCATTTT. This gives the protein CASSSYRERGSNQPQHF.

The chain is built from TRBV19 and TRBJ1-5, with TRBD1 as a possible D gene (5 bases). This CDR3 spans 15 amino acids. Germline V CDR1 and CDR2: LNHDA, SQIVND (reference sequence). Trimming took off 3 bases at V and 0 bases at J, with 9 bases between the two ends. This chain's CDR3 is CASSISGYSNQPQHF. The CDR3 DNA is TGTGCCAGTAGTATTTCAGGGTATAGCAATCAGCCCCAGCATTTT.

The chain joins TRBV10-3 to TRBJ2-7; D not certain. V lost 3 bases and J lost 7, with 10 bases in between. Per germline, CDR1 ENHRY and CDR2 SYGVKD. This CDR3 is built from 12 residues. The CDR3 sequence is CAISDFLGEQYF. The CDR3 bases are TGTGCCATCAGTGACTTTTTGGGGGAGCAGTACTTC.

This clone was detected once. V usage is TRBV4-1 and J usage is TRBJ1-6, with a weak D call TRBD1 (5 bases). The V gene's germline CDR1 is MGHRA and CDR2 YSYEKL. The V end lost 1 base, the J end lost 4 bases, and 8 bases lay between the germline ends. The CDR3 runs to 15 residues. CDR3: CASSQGRGYNSPLHF. The CDR3 nucleotides are TGCGCCAGCAGCCAAGGTCGGGGGTATAATTCACCCCTCCACTTT.

This clone appeared a few times. Other nucleotide sequences in the sample specify the same CDR3. The chain has TRBV6-6 and TRBJ2-3; D gene ambiguous. Germline loops: CDR1 MNHNY, CDR2 SVGAGI (reference sequence). Trimming shortened V by 3 bases and J by 1 base, and 2 bases separated the two germline ends. The CDR3 loop spans 12 amino acids. The CDR3 here is CASSYGTDTQYF. The CDR3 DNA reads TGTGCCAGCAGTTATGGCACAGATACGCAGTATTTT.